Shown below are 3 T cell receptor beta chains from a single sample sequenced in a study of tumor-infiltrating lymphocytes in primary liver carcinoma. A primer matching the constant region was used to make TCR beta cDNA from approximately 520 ng of total RNA. Each TCR beta library was derived from three nested multiplex PCR rounds that employed slightly modified ARM-PCR. Rounds one and two of PCR, each of 10 cycles, were primed with TRBV1-TRBV30 forward primers and a C-beta reverse primer. TCRdb passed the multiplex PCR reads through MiXCR, listing each CDR3 protein once. The data hold around 54,000 distinct CDR3 sequences, with over 65% observed a single time. Investigators took RNA and DNA out together from roughly 21-30 mg of unsorted bulk tissue. The sequenced sample was liver tumor tissue from sampling region 2. The sample's subset: tumor region T2, inferior pole. These receptor sequences come from a man aged 40-49 years with primary liver carcinoma and hepatitis B virus infection.

About this clonotype itself: As the CDR3 is not closed by the conserved phenylalanine or tryptophan, this likely results from a read error. V is TRBV5-6 and J is TRBJ2-1; D gene unclear. Trimming took off 4 bases at V and 9 bases at J, with 11 bases between the two ends. CDR1 SGHDT and CDR2 YYEEEE come from the germline V gene. The CDR3 extends over 12 amino acids. The DNA for the CDR3 is TGTGCCAGCAGCGCCAAGATTGGTGAGCAGTTCCTC. Protein sequence: CASSAKIGEQFL.

This rearrangement joins TRBV6-5 to TRBJ2-5; TRBD2 aligns across 7 bases. The germline V gene has CDR1 MNHEY and CDR2 SVGAGI. This CDR3 is 13 amino acids long. The ends lost 8 bases at V and 7 bases at J; junction bases unmatched: 10. CDR3 sequence (DNA): TGTGCCAGCGGACTAGAGGGAGTGGTGACCCAGTACTTC. Translating it yields CASGLEGVVTQYF.

As to this clonotype: The junction does not match germline at one end; this may be a read error. This sequence joins TRBV4-1 and TRBJ2-1; unclear D gene. CDR1 is MGHRA and CDR2 is YSYEKL in the germline V gene. The CDR3 spans 12 residues. CDR3: CASRQENNEQLF. CDR3 bases: TGCGCCAGCAGGCAAGAAAACAATGAGCAGCTCTTC.